Shown below are 19 T cell receptor beta chains from a single sample sequenced in a study of response to subunit inactivated influenza vaccine. Via MiXCR, TCRdb re-called the RT-PCR reads, giving one row per CDR3 protein. The repertoire holds about 480,000 distinct CDR3 sequences, with 10% to 15% as singletons. Specimen: PBMCs from blood, collected about 40 days after vaccination. The source is a man aged 50 or older who received an inactivated influenza vaccine.

Many counts were recorded for this clonotype. The chain combines TRBV4-3 with TRBJ2-3, with TRBD2 identical over 12 bases. CDR1 and CDR2 (germline): LGHNA, YSLEER. The CDR3 sequence is 16 residues long. V shed 0 bases and J 6 bases; nucleotides not matched to a gene: 4. In DNA, the CDR3 is TGCGCCAGCAGCCAAGATGTTCTAGCGGGAGGGGATACGCAGTATTTT. As protein: CASSQDVLAGGDTQYF.

The chain uses TRBV20-1 and TRBJ2-1, with D unresolved. There are 11 residues in the CDR3. Germline assignment: CDR1 DFQATT and CDR2 SNEGSKA (reference sequence). V lost 2 bases and J 7 bases, leaving 6 bases between the germline ends. The CDR3 coding sequence is TGCAGTGCTAGAAAAATGAATGAGCAGTTCTTC. Translation gives CSARKMNEQFF.

This clonotype has more than one count but fewer than ten. V is TRBV28 and J is TRBJ2-7, with D perhaps given as TRBD1 or TRBD2 (5 bases each). Trimming removed 3 bases at V and 0 bases at J, with 12 bases between. This CDR3 comprises 15 residues. Germline V gives CDR1 MDHEN, CDR2 SYDVKM. CDR3 bases: TGTGCCAGCAGTTTCGGGGCGCCGAGCTCCTACGAGCAGTACTTC. Its protein is CASSFGAPSSYEQYF.

Ten or more counts support this clonotype. The chain employs TRBV20-1 and TRBJ2-7, with D uncertain. Germline assignment: CDR1 DFQATT and CDR2 SNEGSKA (reference sequence). Between the trimmed V and J ends, which lost 0 bases and 1 base, there was a span of 10 bases. The CDR3 length is 14 residues. The CDR3: CSARDVRDSYEQYF. The CDR3 DNA is TGCAGTGCTAGAGATGTGCGCGATTCCTACGAGCAGTACTTC.

This clonotype has a handful of counts. This chain uses TRBV9 with TRBJ2-5; maybe TRBD2 (7 bases). Trimming pared 3 bases from V and 1 base from J, leaving 16 bases between. The CDR3 runs to 16 residues. Germline-derived CDR1 and CDR2 are SGDLS and YYNGEE. The CDR3 reads CASSDSGGAPQETQYF. CDR3 bases: TGTGCCAGCAGCGATTCGGGGGGCGCCCCCCAAGAGACCCAGTACTTC. Full variable domain (missing parts from reference TRBV9 and TRBJ2-5): DSGVTQTPKHLITATGQRVTLRCSPRSGDLSVYWYQQSLDQGLQFLIQYYNGEERAKGNILERFSAQQFPDLHSELNLSSLELGDSALYFCASSDSGGAPQETQYFGPGTRLLVL.

This sequence joins TRBV5-1 and TRBJ1-1; D is ambiguous. The V end was cut by 0 bases, the J end by 0 bases, with 9 bases between. The V gene's germline CDR1 is SGHRS and CDR2 YFSETQ. The CDR3 is 15 amino acids. This chain's CDR3 is CASSLDGNLNTEAFF. The CDR3, as DNA: TGCGCCAGCAGCTTGGATGGGAACCTGAACACTGAAGCTTTCTTT.

The gene calls are TRBV12-3 or TRBV12-4 and TRBJ2-3; weak D call: TRBD2 (6 bases). There are 14 residues in the CDR3. V was shortened by 6 bases and J by 0 bases, with 10 bases between the two germline ends. The CDR3 region is CASRLSGSTDTQYF. In nucleotides, the CDR3 is TGTGCCAGCAGACTGAGCGGGAGCACAGATACGCAGTATTTT.

V usage is TRBV12-3 or TRBV12-4 and J usage is TRBJ1-2; possible D gene TRBD1, 5 bases. V was pared by 3 bases and J by 0 bases, with 8 bases between. This CDR3 spans 14 amino acids. CDR3 coding DNA: TGTGCCAGCAGTTTCGACAGTTCTAACTATGGCTACACCTTC. This gives the protein CASSFDSSNYGYTF.

The chain couples TRBV5-1 to TRBJ1-1, with 8 bases matching TRBD1. After removal of 2 bases from V and 10 bases from J, the junction contained 1 base not matched to a gene. The CDR3 spans 11 residues. Germline V lookup: CDR1 SGHRS, CDR2 YFSETQ. In nucleotides, the CDR3 is TGCGCCAGCAGCTTACAGGGGGTAGCTTTCTTT. It encodes CASSLQGVAFF.

This clonotype appeared many times. The rearrangement uses TRBV11-2 and TRBJ2-3, with 16 bases matching TRBD2. V lost 5 bases, J lost 7 bases, and 12 bases stayed unmatched. The V gene's germline CDR1 is SGHAT and CDR2 FQNNGV. The CDR3 is 18 amino acids. The CDR3 DNA follows: TGTGCCAGCAGCGCGGGACTAGCGGGAGGGCCAGCCTGGTATACGCAGTATTTT. Amino acid sequence: CASSAGLAGGPAWYTQYF.

There are many counts of this clonotype. The gene calls are TRBV20-1 and TRBJ2-7; 10 bases fit TRBD2. Losses at the gene ends were 7 bases for V and 2 bases for J; bases not matched to a gene: 14. This CDR3 spans 16 amino acids. Per the germline V gene, CDR1 is DFQATT and CDR2 is SNEGSKA (reference sequence). The CDR3 region has the DNA TGCAGTGGGGGAGGACTAGCGGAAGATCCCACCTACGAGCAGTACTTC. It yields the protein CSGGGLAEDPTYEQYF.

The chain carries TRBV2 and TRBJ2-2; TRBD1 is a possible D gene (5 bases). Germline V gene lookup returns CDR1 SNHLY and CDR2 FYNNEI. Trimming stripped 5 bases from V and 1 base from J, with 11 bases between. This CDR3 spans 15 amino acids. The CDR3 is CASSQRTQNTGELFF. In DNA, the CDR3 is TGTGCCAGCAGTCAAAGGACACAGAACACCGGGGAGCTGTTTTTT.

This clonotype was picked up many times. The chain has TRBV4-1 and TRBJ2-1; D not resolved. CDR1 and CDR2 from the germline V gene are MGHRA and YSYEKL. The V and J ends lost 4 bases and 10 bases respectively, with 8 bases between them. This CDR3 region has 11 residues. The CDR3 loop is CASSRDTEQFF. DNA for the CDR3: TGCGCCAGCAGCCGAGACACAGAGCAGTTCTTC.

This chain connects TRBV12-3 or TRBV12-4 to TRBJ2-5, with TRBD2 identical over 7 bases. The CDR3 totals 16 residues. V lost 3 bases, J lost 5 bases, and 12 bases stayed unmatched. Here the CDR3 reads CASSFGAFREGETQYF. CDR3 DNA sequence: TGTGCCAGCAGTTTCGGCGCTTTTAGGGAGGGGGAGACCCAGTACTTC.

The rearrangement links TRBV20-1 to TRBJ2-3; weak D call: TRBD2 (6 bases). The V end lost 0 bases, the J end lost 0 bases, and 16 bases lay between the germline ends. This CDR3 has 17 amino acids. Germline loops: CDR1 DFQATT, CDR2 SNEGSKA (reference sequence). The CDR3 sequence: CSARDGGRSGSTDTQYF. DNA for the CDR3: TGCAGTGCTAGAGATGGGGGGAGGAGCGGGAGCACAGATACGCAGTATTTT.

The chain combines TRBV27 with TRBJ1-4, with a possible D match to TRBD1 (5 bases). With 3 bases removed from V and 10 bases from J, the gap between germline ends came to 9 bases. This CDR3 has 12 residues. Germline V gives CDR1 MNHEY, CDR2 SMNVEV (reference sequence). The CDR3 loop is CASSFRAGKLFF. The DNA for the CDR3 is TGTGCCAGCAGTTTCAGGGCTGGAAAACTGTTTTTT.

This clonotype occurred many times. The V call is TRBV5-1, the J call TRBJ1-1; D possibly corresponds to TRBD1 (5 bases). The ends were cut back, 1 base at V and 2 bases at J, with 12 bases in the middle. The CDR3 sequence is 15 residues long. The V gene's germline CDR1 is SGHRS and CDR2 YFSETQ. CDR3 coding DNA: TGCGCCAGCAGCTTGCAGGGCGGGGGAAACACTGAAGCTTTCTTT. It translates to CASSLQGGGNTEAFF.

This clonotype was seen repeatedly, ten times or more. The rearrangement links TRBV5-5 to TRBJ1-3; D is possibly TRBD1 (5 bases). The V and J ends lost 0 bases and 6 bases respectively, with 10 bases between them. The CDR3 spans 14 residues. CDR1 and CDR2 from the germline V gene are SGHKS and YYEKEE (reference sequence). The CDR3 protein is CASSLGTLENTIYF. The CDR3, as DNA: TGTGCCAGCAGCTTGGGGACACTGGAAAACACCATATATTTT.

This clonotype occurred many times. The chain carries TRBV5-1 and TRBJ2-1, with D possibly being TRBD2 (6 bases). Trimming took 6 bases from V and 2 from J, leaving 18 bases between them. The germline V gene has CDR1 SGHRS and CDR2 YFSETQ. The CDR3 consists of 16 residues. CDR3 nucleotides: TGCGCCAGCACCCTGTGGCGGGACGCACCCTACAATGAGCAGTTCTTC. Protein sequence: CASTLWRDAPYNEQFF. The variable domain in full, completed from reference TRBV5-1 and TRBJ2-1, reads KAGVTQTPRYLIKTRGQQVTLSCSPISGHRSVSWYQQTPGQGLQFLFEYFSETQRNKGNFPGRFSGRQFSNSRSEMNVSTLELGDSALYLCASTLWRDAPYNEQFFGPGTRLTVL.